Below are 21 T cell receptor beta chains sequenced from a single sample in a study of blood T cell repertoires in COVID-19. Using immunoSEQ multiplex PCR, the repertoire was profiled, and TCRdb retains in-frame clones only, with some absent. The table records roughly 57,000 clones, 90% of them present only once. The specimen was peripheral blood. The source of these receptors is a human donor in a cohort sampled during active COVID-19.

The CDR3 loop is CASSPIGTGRSYEQYF. The CDR3 DNA sequence: TGTGCCAGCAGTCCCATAGGGACAGGGAGAAGCTACGAGCAGTACTTC. J is TRBJ2-7 and V is TRBV28, with 9 bases aligning to TRBD1. Germline trimming cut 5 bases from V and 3 bases from J; bases unmatched to any gene: 11. The germline gives CDR1 MDHEN, CDR2 SYDVKM. The CDR3 covers 16 residues.

The rearrangement links TRBV5-1 to TRBJ2-3; 8 bases match TRBD2. Losses at the gene ends were 0 bases for V and 0 bases for J; bases not matched to a gene: 9. Germline assignment: CDR1 SGHRS and CDR2 YFSETQ. The CDR3 totals 18 residues. CDR3 bases: TGCGCCAGCAGCTTGGGACGCCCAATAGCGGGAAGCACAGATACGCAGTATTTT. This gives the protein CASSLGRPIAGSTDTQYF. The complete variable domain, with remaining parts taken from reference TRBV5-1 and TRBJ2-3, reads KAGVTQTPRYLIKTRGQQVTLSCSPISGHRSVSWYQQTPGQGLQFLFEYFSETQRNKGNFPGRFSGRQFSNSRSEMNVSTLELGDSALYLCASSLGRPIAGSTDTQYFGPGTRLTVL.

The chain has TRBV6-5 and TRBJ1-1; maybe TRBD1 (5 bases). Trimming pared 4 bases from V and 8 bases from J, leaving 20 bases between. CDR3 size: 15 residues. The germline V gene encodes CDR1 MNHEY and CDR2 SVGAGI. The CDR3 bases are TGTGCCAGCAGTTCAAGCCGGTTCGGGGGTATCGAAGCTTTCTTT. Protein sequence: CASSSSRFGGIEAFF.

V gene TRBV5-1 combines with J gene TRBJ2-3, with 10 nucleotides matching TRBD1. V lost 0 bases and J lost 2; bases outside the gene matches: 6. Germline values: CDR1 SGHRS, CDR2 YFSETQ. The CDR3 runs to 17 residues. CDR3 protein: CASSLEGQGTHTDTQYF. The CDR3 bases are TGCGCCAGCAGCTTGGAGGGACAGGGGACCCACACAGATACGCAGTATTTT.

The chain links TRBV7-2 to TRBJ2-7; 7 nucleotides agree with TRBD2. Germline CDR1 is SGHTA and CDR2 is FQGNSA. The CDR3 totals 14 residues. J lost 8 bases, V lost 7 bases, and 14 bases had no gene match. The CDR3 sequence: CASTFGTTHSQQYF. The DNA for the CDR3 is TGTGCCAGCACCTTCGGGACTACACACTCCCAGCAGTACTTC.

This chain joins TRBV3-1 (or the pseudogene TRBV3-2) and TRBJ1-2, with a weak D call TRBD1 (6 bases). The CDR3 has 15 amino acids. V was shortened by 3 bases and J by 6 bases, with 17 bases between the two germline ends. The germline CDR1 and CDR2 sequences are LGHDT and YNNKEL (reference sequence). In DNA form, the CDR3 reads TGTGCCAGCAGCCACGAGGCCGGGGGGCGGGATGGCTACACCTTC. Encoded protein: CASSHEAGGRDGYTF.

The chain uses TRBV29-1 and TRBJ2-2, with 9 positions matching TRBD2. V shed 2 bases, J shed 2 bases, and the junction held 6 bases outside the gene matches. The CDR3 spans 16 residues. Per the germline V gene, CDR1 is SQVTM and CDR2 is ANQGSEA. The CDR3 loop is CSVELWGLANTGELFF. In nucleotides, the CDR3 is TGCAGCGTTGAACTTTGGGGACTAGCTAACACCGGGGAGCTGTTTTTT.

This chain uses TRBV5-1 with TRBJ2-6; D might be TRBD1 (5 bases). Trimming removed 0 bases from V and 5 bases from J, with 9 bases in between. This CDR3 spans 15 amino acids. CDR1 and CDR2 (germline): SGHRS, YFSETQ. CDR3 loop: CASSLGAGRANVLTF. The CDR3 nucleotides read TGCGCCAGCAGCTTGGGGGCAGGGCGGGCCAACGTCCTGACTTTC.

The V and J genes are TRBV30 and TRBJ2-7; 7 bases agree with TRBD2. Trimming at V came to 2 bases and at J to 9 bases, leaving 10 bases not matched to a gene. Looked up from germline, CDR1 is GTSNPN and CDR2 is SVGIG (reference sequence). The CDR3 has 13 residues. In DNA, the CDR3 is TGTGCCTGGAGTCTCGAGCGGGATGTAGGGCAGTACTTC. Translating it yields CAWSLERDVGQYF. The complete variable domain, with remaining parts taken from reference TRBV30 and TRBJ2-7, reads SQTIHQWPATLVQPVGSPLSLECTVEGTSNPNLYWYRQAAGRGLQLLFYSVGIGQISSEVPQNLSASRPQDRQFILSSKKLLLSDSGFYLCAWSLERDVGQYFGPGTRLTVT.

The chain couples TRBV19 to TRBJ2-6; 7 bases are a match to TRBD1. Germline CDR1 LNHDA, CDR2 SQIVND (reference sequence). Trimming removed 5 bases from V and 0 bases from J; junction bases left unmatched: 10. The CDR3 is made up of 18 amino acids. CDR3 in DNA: TGTGCCAGTAGTTGGGTGGGGACAGACTACTCTGGGGCCAACGTCCTGACTTTC. As protein: CASSWVGTDYSGANVLTF.

The chain employs TRBV7-9 and TRBJ2-7; the match to TRBD1 covers 9 bases. The length of the CDR3 is 15 residues. From germline, CDR1 is SEHNR and CDR2 FQNEAQ (reference sequence). The J segment lost 3 bases and the V segment lost 7 bases, leaving 10 bases of the junction unmatched. The CDR3 DNA sequence: TGTGCCAGCAAGGGGGGGGACAGGGATCTCTACGAGCAGTACTTC. Its translation: CASKGGDRDLYEQYF.

CDR3 sequence: CASSLYGNTIYF. CDR3 nucleotide sequence: TGTGCCAGCAGCTTGTATGGAAACACCATATATTTT. V usage is TRBV11-2 and J usage is TRBJ1-3, with unresolved D. Trimming stripped 3 bases from V and 3 bases from J, with 3 bases between. This CDR3 spans 12 amino acids. Germline V gene sequence: CDR1 SGHAT, CDR2 FQNNGV.

The chain carries TRBV2 and TRBJ2-5, with 7 bases lining up with TRBD1. Per the germline V gene, CDR1 is SNHLY and CDR2 is FYNNEI. The CDR3 runs to 12 residues. J lost 5 bases, V lost 8 bases, and 5 bases had no gene match. CDR3 in DNA: TGTGCCAGCGTAGGGGGCGGGGAGACCCAGTACTTC. It is translated as CASVGGGETQYF.

The chain employs TRBV5-1 and TRBJ1-2; TRBD1 aligns across 7 bases. The CDR3 has 16 amino acids. Germline CDR1 SGHRS, CDR2 YFSETQ. V trimming: 0 bases; J trimming: 12 bases; junction bases outside the gene matches: 17. This CDR3 is CASSLGTGRIVYAHTF. In DNA, the CDR3 is TGCGCCAGCAGCTTGGGGACAGGCCGGATCGTGTACGCGCACACCTTC.

The J gene is TRBJ2-7, the V gene TRBV19; 7 bases are a match to TRBD1. Trimming cost V 8 bases and J 4 bases; bases outside gene matches: 8. The CDR3 has 13 residues. Looked up from germline, CDR1 is LNHDA and CDR2 is SQIVND (reference sequence). Here the CDR3 reads CASRPGQYYEQYF. CDR3 nucleotide sequence: TGTGCCAGTCGACCGGGACAGTATTACGAGCAGTACTTC.

J is TRBJ2-1 and V is TRBV12-3 or TRBV12-4; D gene uncertain. The CDR3 contains 13 residues. Trimming shortened V by 0 bases and J by 9 bases, and 9 bases separated the two germline ends. The CDR3 nucleotides read TGTGCCAGCAGTTTAGCCCCCACCGGTGAGCAGTTCTTC. It yields the protein CASSLAPTGEQFF.

The chain joins TRBV14 to TRBJ1-6, with D maybe TRBD1 (5 bases). The CDR3 extends over 13 amino acids. Trimming cost V 5 bases and J 9 bases, with 11 bases left between them. Germline loops: CDR1 SGHDN, CDR2 FVKESK. CDR3 loop: CASSTRQLSPLHF. For the CDR3, the DNA is TGTGCCAGCAGCACCCGACAGCTTTCACCCCTCCACTTT. The full variable domain, its missing parts supplied by reference TRBV14 and TRBJ1-6, is EAGVTQFPSHSVIEKGQTVTLRCDPISGHDNLYWYRRVMGKEIKFLLHFVKESKQDESGMPNNRFLAERTGGTYSTLKVQPAELEDSGVYFCASSTRQLSPLHFGNGTRLTVT.

The chain joins TRBV6-5 to TRBJ1-5; D may be TRBD1 (6 bases). Germline CDR1 MNHEY, CDR2 SVGAGI. Trimming stripped 7 bases from V and 9 bases from J, with 19 bases between. The CDR3 covers 14 residues. DNA of the CDR3: TGTGCCAGCAATGCCAGGGACACCCTTTCGCCCCAGCATTTT. Translated: CASNARDTLSPQHF.

The chain is built from TRBV9 and TRBJ1-6, with a possible D match to TRBD1 (6 bases). This CDR3 region has 14 residues. CDR1 is SGDLS, CDR2 YYNGEE, per germline. V lost 3 bases and J lost 5, with 9 bases in between. The CDR3 region has the DNA TGTGCCAGCAGCGATAGGACAGATAATTCACCCCTCCACTTT. Its protein is CASSDRTDNSPLHF.

This clone showed up just a few times. Distinct nucleotide sequences in the sample also encode this CDR3. This chain joins TRBV28 and TRBJ2-7, with 7 bases identical to TRBD1. The CDR3 length is 15 residues. The germline V gene has CDR1 MDHEN and CDR2 SYDVKM. J lost 2 bases, V lost 5 bases, and 9 bases had no gene match. The CDR3 protein is CASSAHGTATYEQYF. In nucleotides, the CDR3 is TGTGCCAGCAGTGCCCACGGGACAGCGACCTACGAGCAGTACTTC.

The CDR3 protein is CASRPSGVGETQYF. In nucleotides, the CDR3 is TGTGCCAGCAGACCCAGCGGGGTGGGAGAGACCCAGTACTTC. The V gene is TRBV3-1 (or the pseudogene TRBV3-2), the J gene TRBJ2-5, with TRBD2 matching over 7 bases. CDR1 and CDR2 from the germline V gene are LGHDT and YNNKEL (reference sequence). The ends lost 6 bases at V and 4 bases at J; junction bases unmatched: 8. CDR3 length: 14 amino acids.